This paragraph reports one T cell receptor (beta chain). This entry is derived from a study of blood T cell repertoires in COVID-19. On the study more broadly: Sites in the United States, Italy and Spain provided acute and convalescent COVID-19 samples. Sample material is recorded as cDNA or gDNA derived from T cells, B-cell-depleted T cells, or PBMCs.

The CDR3 consists of 14 residues. Deletions cut 5 bases from V and 5 bases from J, with 16 bases between. Germline V gene lookup returns CDR1 SGHTA and CDR2 FQGNSA. Original analysis: Reference gene primer amplification gave estimated nucleated cell counts. The table came from immunoSEQ multiplex PCR; TCRdb's copy has only in-frame clones and leaves some out. That table furnishes V, J and clone size, whereas the DNA furnished D and trimming. Among over 65,000 clones, just over 85% were seen once, and the ten largest hold 25% to 30%. The sample was peripheral blood. This TCR was sampled from a man aged 50-60 years with active or convalescent COVID-19. The chain combines TRBV7-2 with TRBJ2-7; D not certain. CDR3 sequence: CASSAGSVPHEQYF. The CDR3 DNA sequence: TGTGCCAGCAGCGCCGGGTCTGTACCCCACGAGCAGTACTTC.